This T cell receptor (beta chain) stems from a study of blood T cell repertoires in COVID-19. For the study at large: Sites in the United States, Italy and Spain provided acute and convalescent COVID-19 samples. T cells, B-cell-depleted T cells, or PBMCs supplied cDNA or gDNA.

In the original analysis: Amplification from reference gene primers served as the basis for estimated nucleated cell counts. TCRdb's table, derived via immunoSEQ multiplex PCR, lists solely in-frame clones and lacks some. V, J and clone size derive from that table, while D and trimming were established from the DNA sequence. The profile covers roughly 21,000 clones, with 83% appearing a single time and more than 6% taken by the ten largest. Trimming pared 2 bases from V and 4 bases from J, leaving 11 bases between. The germline V gene has CDR1 KGHSH and CDR2 LQKENI. The CDR3 totals 15 residues. This rearrangement joins TRBV18 to TRBJ1-4; D remains ambiguous. This receptor was identified in a human donor in a cohort sampled during active COVID-19. Sequencing used peripheral blood. CDR3 region: CASSPSGRVNEKLFF. DNA of the CDR3: TGTGCCAGCTCACCAAGTGGTCGGGTTAATGAAAAACTGTTTTTT.